This entry is about one T cell receptor beta chain. Donors showed nominal health when sampled, although they likely had unrecorded immune exposures. The PCR ran on 60 Vbeta and 13 Jbeta primers. Sequenced by immunoSEQ multiplex PCR; TCRdb stores in-frame clones only, minus some. This sample yields fewer than 200,000 clones, of which about 90% are seen a single time; around 0.21% belongs to the top ten. These data originate in a study of cytomegalovirus exposure and HLA in healthy donors. V dropped 2 bases and J dropped 6 bases, with 7 bases sitting between them. Per germline, CDR1 SGDLS and CDR2 YYNGEE. This CDR3 comprises 12 residues.

The chain has TRBV9 and TRBJ2-3; D uncertain. Source material: PBMCs. The TCR comes from a girl less than two years old in good health and CMV-seronegative. This CDR3 reads CASSVPGDTQYF. CDR3 bases: TGTGCCAGCAGCGTTCCCGGGGATACGCAGTATTTT.